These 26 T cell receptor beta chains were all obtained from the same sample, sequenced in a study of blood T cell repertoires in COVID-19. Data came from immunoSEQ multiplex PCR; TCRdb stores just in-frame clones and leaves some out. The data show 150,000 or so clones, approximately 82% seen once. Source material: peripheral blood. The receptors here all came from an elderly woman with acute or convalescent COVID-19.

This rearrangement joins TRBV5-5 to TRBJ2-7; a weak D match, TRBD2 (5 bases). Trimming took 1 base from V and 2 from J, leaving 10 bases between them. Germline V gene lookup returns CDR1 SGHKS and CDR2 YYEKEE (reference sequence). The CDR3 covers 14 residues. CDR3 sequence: CASSLIPGAYEQYF. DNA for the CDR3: TGTGCCAGCAGCTTGATTCCCGGGGCCTACGAGCAGTACTTC.

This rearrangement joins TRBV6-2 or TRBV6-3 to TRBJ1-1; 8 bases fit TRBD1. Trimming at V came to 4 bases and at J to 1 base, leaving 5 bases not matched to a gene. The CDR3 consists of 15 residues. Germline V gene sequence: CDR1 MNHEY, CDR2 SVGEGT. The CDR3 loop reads CASSFPGQANTEAFF. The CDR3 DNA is TGTGCCAGCAGTTTCCCGGGACAGGCGAACACTGAAGCTTTCTTT.

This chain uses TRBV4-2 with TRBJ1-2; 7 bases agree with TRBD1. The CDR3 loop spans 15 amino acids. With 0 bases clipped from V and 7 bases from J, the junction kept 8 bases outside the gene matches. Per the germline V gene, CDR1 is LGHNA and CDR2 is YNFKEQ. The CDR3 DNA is TGTGCCAGCAGCCAAGATCACGGGACAGTGGTTGGCTACACCTTC. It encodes CASSQDHGTVVGYTF.

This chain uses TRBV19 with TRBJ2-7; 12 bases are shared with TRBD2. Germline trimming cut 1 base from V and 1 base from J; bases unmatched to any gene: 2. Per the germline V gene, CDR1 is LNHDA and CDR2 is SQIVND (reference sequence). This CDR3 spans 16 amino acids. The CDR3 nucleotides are TGTGCCAGTAGTATAGGTGGACTAGCGGGATCCTACGAGCAGTACTTC. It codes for CASSIGGLAGSYEQYF. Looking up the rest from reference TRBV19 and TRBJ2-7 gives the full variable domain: DGGITQSPKYLFRKEGQNVTLSCEQNLNHDAMYWYRQDPGQGLRLIYYSQIVNDFQKGDIAEGYSVSREKKESFPLTVTSAQKNPTAFYLCASSIGGLAGSYEQYFGPGTRLTVT.

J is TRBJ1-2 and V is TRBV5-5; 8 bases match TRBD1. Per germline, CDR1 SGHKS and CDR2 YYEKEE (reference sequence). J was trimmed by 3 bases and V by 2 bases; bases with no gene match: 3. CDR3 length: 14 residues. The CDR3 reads CASSFTDRDYGYTF. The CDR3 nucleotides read TGTGCCAGCAGCTTTACGGACAGGGACTATGGCTACACCTTC.

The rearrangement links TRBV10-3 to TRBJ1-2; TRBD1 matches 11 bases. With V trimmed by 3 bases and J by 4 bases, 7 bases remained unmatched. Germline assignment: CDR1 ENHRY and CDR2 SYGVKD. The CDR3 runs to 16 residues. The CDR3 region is CAISDPDRGRTYGYTF. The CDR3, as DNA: TGTGCCATCAGTGACCCGGACAGGGGGCGTACCTATGGCTACACCTTC.

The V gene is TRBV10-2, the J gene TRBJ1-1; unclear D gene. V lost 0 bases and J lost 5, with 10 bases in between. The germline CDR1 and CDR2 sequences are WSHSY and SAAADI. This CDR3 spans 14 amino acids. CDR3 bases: TGCGCCAGCAGTGAGTCTCGGGGTACGACTGAAGCTTTCTTT. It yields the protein CASSESRGTTEAFF.

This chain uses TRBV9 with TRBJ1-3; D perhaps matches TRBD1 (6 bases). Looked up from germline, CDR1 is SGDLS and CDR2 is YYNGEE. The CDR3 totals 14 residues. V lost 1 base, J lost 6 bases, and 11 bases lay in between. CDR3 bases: TGTGCCAGCAGCGTACGGACAGCAGAAAACACCATATATTTT. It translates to CASSVRTAENTIYF.

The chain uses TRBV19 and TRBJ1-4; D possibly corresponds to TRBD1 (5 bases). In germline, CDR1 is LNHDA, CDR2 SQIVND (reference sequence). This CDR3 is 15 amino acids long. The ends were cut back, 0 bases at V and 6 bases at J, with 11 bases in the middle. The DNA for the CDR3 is TGTGCCAGTAGTATAGAGGGGGGTTTTGATGAAAAACTGTTTTTT. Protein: CASSIEGGFDEKLFF. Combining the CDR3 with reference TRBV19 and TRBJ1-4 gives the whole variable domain DGGITQSPKYLFRKEGQNVTLSCEQNLNHDAMYWYRQDPGQGLRLIYYSQIVNDFQKGDIAEGYSVSREKKESFPLTVTSAQKNPTAFYLCASSIEGGFDEKLFFGSGTQLSVL.

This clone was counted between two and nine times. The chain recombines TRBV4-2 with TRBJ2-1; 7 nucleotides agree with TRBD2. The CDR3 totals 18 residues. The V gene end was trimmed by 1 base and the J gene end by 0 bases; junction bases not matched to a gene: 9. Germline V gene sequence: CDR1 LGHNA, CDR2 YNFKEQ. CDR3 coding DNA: TGTGCCAGCAGCCAAGCATCTTCAGCGGGAAGCTCCTACAATGAGCAGTTCTTC. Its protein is CASSQASSAGSSYNEQFF.

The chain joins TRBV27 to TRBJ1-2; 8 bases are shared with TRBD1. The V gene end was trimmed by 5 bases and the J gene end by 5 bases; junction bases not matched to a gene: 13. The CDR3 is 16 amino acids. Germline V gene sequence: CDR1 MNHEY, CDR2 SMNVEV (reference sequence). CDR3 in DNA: TGTGCCAGCAGTCCTCTGGGACAGGTTTCCCTTTATGGCTACACCTTC. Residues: CASSPLGQVSLYGYTF.

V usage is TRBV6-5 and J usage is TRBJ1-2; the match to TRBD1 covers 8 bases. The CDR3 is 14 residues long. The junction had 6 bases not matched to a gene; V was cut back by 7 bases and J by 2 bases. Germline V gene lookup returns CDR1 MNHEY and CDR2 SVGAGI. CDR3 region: CASTGQGSNYGYTF. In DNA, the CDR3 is TGTGCCAGCACCGGACAGGGTTCCAACTATGGCTACACCTTC.

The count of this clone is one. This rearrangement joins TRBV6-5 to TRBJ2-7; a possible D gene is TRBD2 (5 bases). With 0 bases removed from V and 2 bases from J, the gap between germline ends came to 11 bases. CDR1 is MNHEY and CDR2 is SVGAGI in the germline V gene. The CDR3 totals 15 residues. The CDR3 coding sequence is TGTGCCAGCAGTTACTCCGGGGTCCCCACCTACGAGCAGTACTTC. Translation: CASSYSGVPTYEQYF.

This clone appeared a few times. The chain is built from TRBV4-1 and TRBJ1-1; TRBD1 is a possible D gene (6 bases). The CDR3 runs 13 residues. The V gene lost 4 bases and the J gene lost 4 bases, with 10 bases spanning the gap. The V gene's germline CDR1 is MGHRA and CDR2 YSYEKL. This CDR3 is CASSLIGGTEAFF. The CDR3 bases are TGCGCCAGCAGCCTTATAGGGGGCACTGAAGCTTTCTTT.

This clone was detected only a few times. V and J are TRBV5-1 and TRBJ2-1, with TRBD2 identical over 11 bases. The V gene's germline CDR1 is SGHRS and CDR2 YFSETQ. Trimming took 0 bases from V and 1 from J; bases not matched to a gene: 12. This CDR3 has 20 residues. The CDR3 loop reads CASSLELAGAPTFSYNEQFF. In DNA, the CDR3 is TGCGCCAGCAGCTTGGAACTAGCGGGAGCTCCGACGTTTTCCTACAATGAGCAGTTCTTC.

CDR3 in DNA: TGCGCCAGCAGCCAAGCCCCTGGCAGATTCACTGAAGCTTTCTTT. Encoded protein: CASSQAPGRFTEAFF. The chain joins TRBV4-1 to TRBJ1-1; D call uncertain. Germline assignment: CDR1 MGHRA and CDR2 YSYEKL. The germline V and J ends were trimmed by 1 base and 4 bases, with 13 bases remaining between them. There are 15 residues in the CDR3.

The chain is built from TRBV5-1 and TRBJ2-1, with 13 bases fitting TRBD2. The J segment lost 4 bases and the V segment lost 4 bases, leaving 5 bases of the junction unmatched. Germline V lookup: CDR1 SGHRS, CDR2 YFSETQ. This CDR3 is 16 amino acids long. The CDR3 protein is CASSHGTSGIYNEQFF. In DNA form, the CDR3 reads TGCGCCAGCAGCCACGGGACTAGCGGGATATACAATGAGCAGTTCTTC.

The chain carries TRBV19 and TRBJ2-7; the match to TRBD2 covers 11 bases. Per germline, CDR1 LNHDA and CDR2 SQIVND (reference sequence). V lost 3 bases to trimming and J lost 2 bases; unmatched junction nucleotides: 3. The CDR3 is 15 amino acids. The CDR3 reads CASSIRTSGPYEQYF. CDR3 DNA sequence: TGTGCCAGTAGTATCAGGACTAGCGGGCCCTACGAGCAGTACTTC.

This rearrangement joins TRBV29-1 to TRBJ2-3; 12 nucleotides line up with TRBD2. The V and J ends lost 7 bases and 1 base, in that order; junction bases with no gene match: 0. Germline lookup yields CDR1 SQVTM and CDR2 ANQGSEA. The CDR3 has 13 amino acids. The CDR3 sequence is CSASGGGTDTQYF. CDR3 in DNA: TGCAGCGCTAGCGGGGGGGGCACAGATACGCAGTATTTT.

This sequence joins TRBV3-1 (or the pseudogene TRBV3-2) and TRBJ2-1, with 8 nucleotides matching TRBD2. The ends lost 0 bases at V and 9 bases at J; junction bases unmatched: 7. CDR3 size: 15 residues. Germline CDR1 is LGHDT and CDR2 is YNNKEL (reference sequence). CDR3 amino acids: CASSQDSRTSFEQFF. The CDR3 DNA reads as TGTGCCAGCAGCCAAGATAGTAGGACTAGCTTTGAGCAGTTCTTC.

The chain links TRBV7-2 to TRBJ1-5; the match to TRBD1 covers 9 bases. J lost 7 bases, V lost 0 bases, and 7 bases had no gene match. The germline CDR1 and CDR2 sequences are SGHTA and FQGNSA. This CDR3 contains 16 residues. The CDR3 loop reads CASSLAPGQGLQPQHF. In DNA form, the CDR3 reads TGTGCCAGCAGCTTAGCGCCGGGACAGGGTTTGCAGCCCCAGCATTTT.

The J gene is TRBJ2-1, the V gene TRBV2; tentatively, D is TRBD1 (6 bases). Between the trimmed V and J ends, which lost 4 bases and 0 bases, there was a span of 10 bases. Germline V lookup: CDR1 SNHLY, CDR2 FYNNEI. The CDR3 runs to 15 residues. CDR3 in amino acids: CASSVGTPSYNEQFF. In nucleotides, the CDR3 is TGTGCCAGCAGTGTGGGGACACCCTCCTACAATGAGCAGTTCTTC.

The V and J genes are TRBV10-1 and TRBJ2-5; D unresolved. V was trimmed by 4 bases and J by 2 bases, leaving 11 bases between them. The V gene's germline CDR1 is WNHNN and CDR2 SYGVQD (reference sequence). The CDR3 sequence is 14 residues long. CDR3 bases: TGCGCCAGCAGTGCCTCTACAGCTCAAGAGACCCAGTACTTC. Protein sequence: CASSASTAQETQYF.

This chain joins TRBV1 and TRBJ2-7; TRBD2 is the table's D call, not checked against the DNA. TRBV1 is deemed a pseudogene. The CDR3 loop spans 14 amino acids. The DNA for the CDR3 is TGCACCAGCAGCCAAGAGGCTAGGAGGCACGAGCAGTACTTC. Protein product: CTSSQEARRHEQYF.

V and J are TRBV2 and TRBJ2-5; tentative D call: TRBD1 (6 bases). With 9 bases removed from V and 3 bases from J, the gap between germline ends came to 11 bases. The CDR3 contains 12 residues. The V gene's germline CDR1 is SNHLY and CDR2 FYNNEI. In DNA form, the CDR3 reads TGTGCCAGTTCAGGGGTCAAAGAGACCCAGTACTTC. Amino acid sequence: CASSGVKETQYF.

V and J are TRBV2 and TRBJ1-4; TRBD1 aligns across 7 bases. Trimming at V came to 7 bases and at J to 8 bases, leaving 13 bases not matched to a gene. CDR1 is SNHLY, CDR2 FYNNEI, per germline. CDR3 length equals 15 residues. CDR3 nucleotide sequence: TGTGCCAGCACCCCGCCTCGGACAGGCGGGGAAAAACTGTTTTTT. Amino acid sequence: CASTPPRTGGEKLFF.